The entry that follows covers one T cell receptor beta chain sequence. This entry belongs to a study of blood T cell repertoires in COVID-19. Germline-derived CDR1 and CDR2 are SGHNT and YENEEA. CDR3 length: 16 amino acids. V gave up 4 bases and J gave up 2 bases; unmatched junction bases: 5. Assay used: immunoSEQ multiplex PCR; TCRdb lists only in-frame clones, some missing. In the table there are just under 350,000 clones, over 80% of which are singletons. The sequenced sample consisted of peripheral blood. The clonotype was recovered from a woman in her forties or fifties with COVID-19, enrolled during active disease. The chain combines TRBV11-3 with TRBJ2-7, with 13 positions matching TRBD2. The CDR3 spells CASSYSGLAGTYEQYF. As DNA, the CDR3 is TGTGCCAGCAGCTACTCGGGACTAGCGGGAACCTACGAGCAGTACTTC.